This paragraph covers one T cell receptor (beta chain) sequence. What it binds is unknown. This specimen belongs to a study of Ad26.COV2.S vaccination and SARS-CoV-2 variants. Findings and limits, study-wide: The authors reported substantial breadth in spike-specific CD8+ and CD4+ T cell responses after vaccination.

V lost 3 bases to trimming and J lost 6 bases, with 11 bases between them. From germline, CDR1 is LNHDA and CDR2 SQIVND (reference sequence). This CDR3 is 13 amino acids long. Assay used: immunoSEQ multiplex PCR; TCRdb lists only in-frame clones, some missing. The data contain hundreds of thousands of clones, roughly nine tenths of them singletons. This sequence joins TRBV19 and TRBJ1-2, with D maybe TRBD1 (6 bases). Material: peripheral blood, obtained after recovery from COVID-19. This receptor was identified in a human donor who had recovered from COVID-19. This CDR3 is CASSMTGHDGYTF. CDR3 DNA sequence: TGTGCCAGTAGTATGACAGGACACGATGGCTACACCTTC.